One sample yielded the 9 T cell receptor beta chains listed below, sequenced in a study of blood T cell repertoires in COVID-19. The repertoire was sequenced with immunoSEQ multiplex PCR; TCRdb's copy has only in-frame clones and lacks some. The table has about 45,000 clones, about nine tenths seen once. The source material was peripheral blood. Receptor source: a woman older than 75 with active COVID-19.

The CDR3 DNA sequence: TGTGCCACCAGTGATTTCTGGCGGGCCACAGATACGCAGTATTTT. It translates to CATSDFWRATDTQYF. The genes are TRBV24-1 and TRBJ2-3, with D possibly TRBD2 on 5 matching bases. The CDR3 length is 15 residues. V was shortened by 1 base and J by 2 bases, with 9 bases between the two germline ends. Germline V gene data show CDR1 as KGHDR and CDR2 as SFDVKD.

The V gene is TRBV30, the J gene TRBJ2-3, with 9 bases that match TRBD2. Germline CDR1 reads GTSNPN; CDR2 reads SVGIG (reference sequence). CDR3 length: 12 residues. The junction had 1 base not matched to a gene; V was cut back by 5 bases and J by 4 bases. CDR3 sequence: CAWGGGADTQYF. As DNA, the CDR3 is TGTGCCTGGGGCGGGGGGGCAGATACGCAGTATTTT.

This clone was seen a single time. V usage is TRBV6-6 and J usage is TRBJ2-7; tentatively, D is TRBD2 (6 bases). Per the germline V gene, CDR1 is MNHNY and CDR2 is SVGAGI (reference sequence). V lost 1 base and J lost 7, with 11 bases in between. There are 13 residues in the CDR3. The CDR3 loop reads CASSYLGGGEQYF. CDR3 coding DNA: TGTGCCAGCAGTTACTTGGGCGGAGGGGAGCAGTACTTC.

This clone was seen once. For the CDR3, the DNA is TGTGCCAGCAGACTAGCGGGGGGGTACACCGGGGAGCTGTTTTTT. It is translated as CASRLAGGYTGELFF. The chain combines TRBV28 with TRBJ2-2, with TRBD2 matching over 13 bases. Germline V gene data show CDR1 as MDHEN and CDR2 as SYDVKM. The CDR3 is made up of 15 amino acids. V lost 6 bases, J lost 3 bases, and 1 base stayed unmatched.

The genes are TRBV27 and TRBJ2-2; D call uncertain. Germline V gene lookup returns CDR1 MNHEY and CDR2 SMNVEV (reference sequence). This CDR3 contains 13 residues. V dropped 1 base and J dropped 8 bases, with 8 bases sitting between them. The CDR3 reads CASSLYQSGELFF. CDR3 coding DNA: TGTGCCAGCAGTTTATACCAGTCAGGGGAGCTGTTTTTT.

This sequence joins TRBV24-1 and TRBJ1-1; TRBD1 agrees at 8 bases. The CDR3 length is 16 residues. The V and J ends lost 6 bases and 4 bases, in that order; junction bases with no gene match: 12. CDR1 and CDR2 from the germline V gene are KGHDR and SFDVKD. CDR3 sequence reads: CATSRSGTGPLTEAFF. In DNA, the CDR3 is TGTGCCACCAGTAGGAGTGGGACAGGTCCTCTCACTGAAGCTTTCTTT.

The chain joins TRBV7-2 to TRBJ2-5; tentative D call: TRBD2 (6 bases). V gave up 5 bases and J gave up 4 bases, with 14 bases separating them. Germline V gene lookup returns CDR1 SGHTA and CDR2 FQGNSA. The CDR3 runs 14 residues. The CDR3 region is CASSPFRGSETQYF. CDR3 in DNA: TGTGCCAGCAGCCCCTTCCGGGGGTCAGAGACCCAGTACTTC.

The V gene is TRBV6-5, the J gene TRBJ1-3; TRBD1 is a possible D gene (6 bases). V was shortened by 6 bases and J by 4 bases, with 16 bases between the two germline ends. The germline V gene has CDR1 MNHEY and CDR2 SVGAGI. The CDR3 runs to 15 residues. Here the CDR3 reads CASSIQGSGGNTIYF. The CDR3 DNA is TGTGCCAGCAGCATCCAGGGGTCAGGGGGAAACACCATATATTTT.

The CDR3 spells CASSAGQGASGANVLTF. In nucleotides, the CDR3 is TGTGCCAGCAGCGCGGGACAGGGGGCTTCTGGGGCCAACGTCCTGACTTTC. This chain connects TRBV5-4 to TRBJ2-6; 12 bases fit TRBD1. CDR1 and CDR2 from the germline V gene are SGHNT and YYREEE (reference sequence). The CDR3 is 17 residues long. J lost 1 base, V lost 4 bases, and 3 bases had no gene match.